The 6 T cell receptor beta chains listed next were all sequenced from one sample in a study of cytomegalovirus exposure and HLA in healthy donors. The table came from immunoSEQ multiplex PCR; TCRdb's copy has only in-frame clones and leaves some out. The sample contains under 110,000 clones, less than 90% of which appear only once. Material: PBMCs. The receptors stem from a woman younger than 30 in good health and CMV-seropositive.

This clone was observed a single time. The gene calls are TRBV28 and TRBJ1-4; TRBD1 matches at 9 bases. The germline CDR1 and CDR2 sequences are MDHEN and SYDVKM. This CDR3 contains 15 residues. Trimming removed 5 bases from V and 6 bases from J; junction bases left unmatched: 7. The CDR3 here is CASSLTGGRYEKLFF. The CDR3 region has the DNA TGTGCCAGCAGTCTAACAGGGGGCCGGTATGAAAAACTGTTTTTT.

The chain is built from TRBV7-6 and TRBJ2-1; TRBD1 agrees at 10 bases. V lost 3 bases, J lost 7 bases, and 6 bases stayed unmatched. Germline CDR1 and CDR2: SGHVS and FNYEAQ. The length of the CDR3 is 15 residues. The CDR3 nucleotides are TGTGCCAGCAGCTTGACAGGGGGCGCGGGGAATGAGCAGTTCTTC. Translating it yields CASSLTGGAGNEQFF.

The V and J genes are TRBV13 and TRBJ1-1; D might be TRBD1 (5 bases). The germline gives CDR1 PRHDT, CDR2 FYEKMQ (reference sequence). This CDR3 has 13 amino acids. V was shortened by 5 bases and J by 4 bases, with 11 bases between the two germline ends. DNA of the CDR3: TGTGCCAGCAGCCTTTTCGGGGGCACTGAAGCTTTCTTT. This sequence encodes CASSLFGGTEAFF.

The V gene is TRBV5-1, the J gene TRBJ2-1; D may be TRBD2 (5 bases). The ends were cut back, 3 bases at V and 4 bases at J, with 14 bases in the middle. The CDR3 is made up of 15 amino acids. From germline, CDR1 is SGHRS and CDR2 YFSETQ. The DNA of the CDR3 is TGCGCCAGCAGCTCCTCTCCCACTAGGTACAATGAGCAGTTCTTC. This encodes CASSSSPTRYNEQFF.

This chain connects TRBV29-1 to TRBJ1-1, with D perhaps matching TRBD1 (5 bases). V dropped 3 bases and J dropped 5 bases, with 13 bases sitting between them. Germline loops: CDR1 SQVTM, CDR2 ANQGSEA. The length of the CDR3 is 13 residues. In nucleotides, the CDR3 is TGCAGCGTTGAGGGGGGATTAGCGACTGAAGCTTTCTTT. Amino acids: CSVEGGLATEAFF.

The chain has TRBV19 and TRBJ1-3; maybe TRBD1 (5 bases). The germline V gene has CDR1 LNHDA and CDR2 SQIVND (reference sequence). V shed 3 bases and J shed 0 bases, with 6 bases lying between them. The CDR3 is 14 residues long. CDR3 nucleotide sequence: TGTGCCAGTAGTATCGACAGCTCTGGAAACACCATATATTTT. Residues: CASSIDSSGNTIYF.